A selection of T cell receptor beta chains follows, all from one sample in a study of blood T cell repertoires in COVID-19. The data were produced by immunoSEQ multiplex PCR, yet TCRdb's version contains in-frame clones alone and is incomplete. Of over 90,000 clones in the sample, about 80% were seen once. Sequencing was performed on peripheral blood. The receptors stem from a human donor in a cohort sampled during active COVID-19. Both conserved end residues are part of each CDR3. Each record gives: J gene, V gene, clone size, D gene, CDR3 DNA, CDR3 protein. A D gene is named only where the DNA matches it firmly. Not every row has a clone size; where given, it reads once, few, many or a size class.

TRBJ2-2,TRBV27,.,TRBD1,TGTGCCAGCAGTATGAGGACAGGGGGGAAAACCGGGGAGCTGTTTTTT,CASSMRTGGKTGELFF
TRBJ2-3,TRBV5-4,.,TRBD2,TGTGCCAGCAGCTTTTGGAAGCGGGGGGGTGGAGCAGATACGCAGTATTTT,CASSFWKRGGGADTQYF
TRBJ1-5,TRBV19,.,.,TGTGCCAGTATCGCGGCGTCGGGGGGCGCAGGTCAGCCCCAGCATTTT,CASIAASGGAGQPQHF
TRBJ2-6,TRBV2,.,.,TGTGCCAGCATCGGGACAATCTCTGGGGCCAACGTCCTGACTTTC,CASIGTISGANVLTF
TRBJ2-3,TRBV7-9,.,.,TGTGCCAGCAGTGAGGCGCGGGGAGGCACAGATACGCAGTATTTT,CASSEARGGTDTQYF
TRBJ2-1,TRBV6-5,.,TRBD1,TGTGCCAGCAGTACAGGGGGCCTCTCCTACAATGAGCAGTTCTTC,CASSTGGLSYNEQFF
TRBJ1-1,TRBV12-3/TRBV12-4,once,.,TGTGCCAGCACCCCGAGGGGACTCGCTGAAGCTTTCTTT,CASTPRGLAEAFF
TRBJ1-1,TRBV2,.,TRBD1,TGTGCCAGCAGGGACAGGGCCCAGAACACTGAAGCTTTCTTT,CASRDRAQNTEAFF
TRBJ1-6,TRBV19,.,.,TGTGCCAGTAGTATCAAAGAGGTAGATAATTCACCCCTCCACTTT,CASSIKEVDNSPLHF
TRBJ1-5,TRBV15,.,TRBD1,TGTGCCACCAGTAGGGCAGGGGGTTATCAGCCCCAGCATTTT,CATSRAGGYQPQHF
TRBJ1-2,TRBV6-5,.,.,TGTGCCAGACGGGACTTCCGCGGCGGCTACACCTTC,CARRDFRGGYTF
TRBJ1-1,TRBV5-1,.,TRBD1,TGCGCCAGCAGCACAAGACAGGGGGCGAACACTGAAGCTTTCTTT,CASSTRQGANTEAFF
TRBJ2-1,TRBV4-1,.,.,TGCGCCAGCAGCCCCCTCGGCAGGGCGGACAATGAGCAGTTCTTC,CASSPLGRADNEQFF
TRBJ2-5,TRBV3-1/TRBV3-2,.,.,TGTGCCAGCAGCCAAGCGGTCTGGGAGACCCAGTACTTC,CASSQAVWETQYF
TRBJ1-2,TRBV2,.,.,TGTGCCAGCAGTGAGCCGCGGGCCGGGTATGGCTACACCTTC,CASSEPRAGYGYTF
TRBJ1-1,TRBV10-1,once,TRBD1,TGCGCCAGCAAGGGACAGGGGGAGAACACTGAAGCTTTCTTT,CASKGQGENTEAFF
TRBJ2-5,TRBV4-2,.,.,TGTGCCAGCAGCCAACCACAGGGTTCCCAAGAGACCCAGTACTTC,CASSQPQGSQETQYF
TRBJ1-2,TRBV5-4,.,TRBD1,TGTGCCAGCAGCTTGGGAGGGACAGGGGTCCGGGATGGCTACACCTTC,CASSLGGTGVRDGYTF
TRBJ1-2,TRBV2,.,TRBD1,TGTGCCAGCAGTAATGAACAGGGGAGAGGTGGCTACACCTTC,CASSNEQGRGGYTF
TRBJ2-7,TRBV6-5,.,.,TGTGCCAGCAGGCTAACAGGGACCTACGAGCAGTACTTC,CASRLTGTYEQYF
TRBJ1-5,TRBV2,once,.,TGTGCCAGCAGAGTTGCCGGGACAAATAGCAATCAGCCCCAGCATTTT,CASRVAGTNSNQPQHF
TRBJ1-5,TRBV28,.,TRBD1,TGTGCCAGCTCCGGACAGGGCCAGCATTTT,CASSGQGQHF
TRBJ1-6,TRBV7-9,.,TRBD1,TGTGCCAGCAGCTCGGGACAGGGGGTTTCACCCCTCCACTTT,CASSSGQGVSPLHF
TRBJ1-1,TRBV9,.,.,TGTGCCAGCAGCGTAGACCTCTCCAGGGAATACTTCTTT,CASSVDLSREYFF
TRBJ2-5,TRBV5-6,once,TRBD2,TGTGCCAGCAGCTTGCTGCCTAGCGGGGTGTTAGAGACCCAGTACTTC,CASSLLPSGVLETQYF
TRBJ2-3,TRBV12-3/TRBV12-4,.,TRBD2,TGTGCCAGCAGTTTAAGGCGGGGGGCGACGCAGTATTTT,CASSLRRGATQYF